These T cell receptor beta chains were read from a single sample in a study of shared clonotypes between healthy human individuals. Sequencing used immunoSEQ multiplex PCR; TCRdb keeps in-frame clones, though not all of them. The data contain about 2 million clones, roughly 94% of them singletons. Sequencing was performed on naive CD8+ T cells sorted from blood. These receptors came from a man aged 18 to 30 in good health. The CDR3 runs from the conserved cysteine through the conserved F or W. D genes are given only for firm matches. Not every row has a clone size; where given, it reads once, few, many or a size class.

14	-	TRBV30	TRBJ1-6	TRBD1	TGTGCCTGGAGTAGGGGACAGGGGAATTCACCCCTCCACTTT	CAWSRGQGNSPLHF
16	-	TRBV27	TRBJ2-3	TRBD2	TGTGCCAGCAGTTTGGGACTAGCGGGGATGACAGATACGCAGTATTTT	CASSLGLAGMTDTQYF
19	once	TRBV27	TRBJ2-3	TRBD2	TGTGCCAGCATCCCCCACACCCCCTCGACTAGCGGAGCTCAAGATACGCAGTATTTT	CASIPHTPSTSGAQDTQYF
13	-	TRBV5-6	TRBJ2-1	-	TGTGCCAGCAGCCCCGGGGGTTTCGATGAGCAGTTCTTC	CASSPGGFDEQFF
17	-	TRBV7-6	TRBJ2-7	TRBD2	TGTGCCAGCAGCTTAGGTTGGGGCGCGCGGGAGGTCTACGAGCAGTACTTC	CASSLGWGAREVYEQYF
12	once	TRBV4-1	TRBJ2-7	-	TGCGCCAGCAGCCCGGCAGGGTACGAGCAGTACTTC	CASSPAGYEQYF
14	-	TRBV29-1	TRBJ1-1	-	TGCAGCGTTGGGGCGGATCTAATGAACACTGAAGCTTTCTTT	CSVGADLMNTEAFF
14	-	TRBV19	TRBJ2-7	-	TGTGCCAGTAGTCCCCGGACAAAAGACTACGAGCAGTACTTC	CASSPRTKDYEQYF
17	-	TRBV9	TRBJ1-4	-	TGTGCCAGCAGCGCGGAGGGATTAGGCAGGAACTATGAAAAACTGTTTTTT	CASSAEGLGRNYEKLFF
14	-	TRBV4-3	TRBJ1-1	-	TGCGCCAGCAGCCAAGAATACAGTTTGGATGAAGCTTTCTTT	CASSQEYSLDEAFF
16	-	TRBV4-1	TRBJ2-7	TRBD2	TGCGCCAGCAGCCCCTGGACTAGCGGAAGAACCTACGAGCAGTACTTC	CASSPWTSGRTYEQYF
16	-	TRBV27	TRBJ1-4	-	TGTGCCAGCAGTTTAATGGCAGCATCAACTAATGAAAAACTGTTTTTT	CASSLMAASTNEKLFF
14	-	TRBV9	TRBJ1-4	-	TGTGCCAGCAGCGTAGGTAGTGATCAGGAAAAACTGTTTTTT	CASSVGSDQEKLFF
19	-	TRBV7-9	TRBJ2-5	TRBD2	TGTGCCAGCAGCCCAAACATGGGGCTAGCGGGAGTGTACCAAGAGACCCAGTACTTC	CASSPNMGLAGVYQETQYF
16	few	TRBV5-1	TRBJ2-3	-	TGCGCCAGCAGCTTGCATCCGACATCTAGCACAGATACGCAGTATTTT	CASSLHPTSSTDTQYF
17	-	TRBV4-1	TRBJ2-3	TRBD2	TGCGCCAGCAGCCAAGAAAGTCGGGGGGGGTATACAGATACGCAGTATTTT	CASSQESRGGYTDTQYF
13	-	TRBV27	TRBJ2-7	TRBD1	TGTGCCAGCCGTTTGACAGGGGGCTACGAGCAGTACTTC	CASRLTGGYEQYF
16	-	TRBV7-9	TRBJ2-3	TRBD1	TGTGCCAGCAGCCCGGGACAGGGGGCGTTTACAGATACGCAGTATTTT	CASSPGQGAFTDTQYF
13	-	TRBV28	TRBJ1-1	-	TGTGCCAGCAGTTTACTATTCGGCACTGAAGCTTTCTTT	CASSLLFGTEAFF
14	-	TRBV7-6	TRBJ2-5	-	TGTGCCAGCAGCTTAGAGAACAGGAGGGAGACCCAGTACTTC	CASSLENRRETQYF
15	-	TRBV9	TRBJ2-1	-	TGTGCCAGCAGCGTAGAAGGCAGGGGCGACAATGAGCAGTTCTTC	CASSVEGRGDNEQFF
20	-	TRBV4-2	TRBJ1-4	TRBD1	TGTGCCAGCAGCCATGGTATTGGGACAGACATATTTCACAAAAATGAAAAACTGTTTTTT	CASSHGIGTDIFHKNEKLFF
13	-	TRBV5-4	TRBJ1-2	-	TGTGCCAGCAGCTTGGAACTGGACTATGGCTACACCTTC	CASSLELDYGYTF
16	-	TRBV19	TRBJ2-5	-	TGTGCCAGTAGTGAGGCTGGAACAGGGCAGGAAGAGACCCAGTACTTC	CASSEAGTGQEETQYF
17	-	TRBV7-8	TRBJ1-5	-	TGTGCCAGCAGCTCCCTTCTTCGGGACGGAATGAATCAGCCCCAGCATTTT	CASSSLLRDGMNQPQHF
15	-	TRBV4-1	TRBJ2-5	TRBD2	TGCGCCAGCAGCTATTTAAGCGGGGTAGCAGAGACCCAGTACTTC	CASSYLSGVAETQYF
13	-	TRBV2	TRBJ2-1	TRBD1	TGTGCCAGCATTGGACAGGGGTTGGAAGAGCAGTTCTTC	CASIGQGLEEQFF
15	-	TRBV30	TRBJ2-7	TRBD2	TGTGCCTGGGAAAGGGCTAGCGGGAGTAGCTACGAGCAGTACTTC	CAWERASGSSYEQYF
19	few	TRBV11-1	TRBJ2-1	TRBD2	TGTGCCAGCAGCTTACCAGCGCGGCTAGCGGACGGGGGGTACAATGAGCAGTTCTTC	CASSLPARLADGGYNEQFF
14	-	TRBV28	TRBJ1-4	TRBD1	TGTGCCAGCAGGGTGACAGGGGGTTTTGAAAAACTGTTTTTT	CASRVTGGFEKLFF
19	-	TRBV11-2	TRBJ2-7	TRBD2	TGTGCCAGCAGCTCCCCAGAGAGCGGGAGCTTATCTAGATGGGACGAGCGGTACTTC	CASSSPESGSLSRWDERYF
13	-	TRBV30	TRBJ2-2	-	TGTGCCTGGAGTAAGACAAAATCCGGGGAGCTGTTTTTT	CAWSKTKSGELFF
14	-	TRBV6-1	TRBJ2-1	-	TGTGCCAGCAGTACGGGACTTACCGGAGATGAGCAGTTCTTC	CASSTGLTGDEQFF
14	-	TRBV12-5	TRBJ2-7	-	TGTGCTAGTGGTTTGGGTTTGTCCCTCGACGAGCAGTACTTC	CASGLGLSLDEQYF
15	-	TRBV10-3	TRBJ1-5	TRBD1	TGTGCCATCAGTGAAGCGGGACAGGGACACCAGCCCCAGCATTTT	CAISEAGQGHQPQHF
16	-	TRBV4-3	TRBJ2-7	-	TGCGCCAGCAGCCAAGAATGGGACGACTCGACCTACGAGCAGTACTTC	CASSQEWDDSTYEQYF
15	-	TRBV5-1	TRBJ2-7	-	TGCGCCAGCAGCTTGGGGTGGGAGAGCTCCTACGAGCAGTACTTC	CASSLGWESSYEQYF
12	-	TRBV4-3	TRBJ2-1	-	TGCGCCAGCAGCCATGAGATGGATGAGCAGTTCTTC	CASSHEMDEQFF
14	once	TRBV12-5	TRBJ1-1	-	TGTGCTAGTGGTTTCGCAGGGCCAAACACTGAAGCTTTCTTT	CASGFAGPNTEAFF
15	-	TRBV5-6	TRBJ1-5	-	TGTGCCAGCAGCTTGTCCACAGGGTTGAATCAGCCCCAGCATTTT	CASSLSTGLNQPQHF
12	-	TRBV9	TRBJ2-2	-	TGTGCCAGCAGCGGGGACTCAGAGGAGCTGTTTTTT	CASSGDSEELFF
16	-	TRBV28	TRBJ1-5	TRBD1	TGTGCCAGCAGTCCGGGGACAGGTGTAAGCAATCAGCCCCAGCATTTT	CASSPGTGVSNQPQHF
14	-	TRBV10-3	TRBJ2-1	TRBD2	TGTGCCATCGGTAGCGGGGGGGACTACAATGAGCAGTTCTTC	CAIGSGGDYNEQFF
16	-	TRBV7-9	TRBJ2-3	TRBD2	TGTGCCAGCAGCTCCAGGACTAGCGGGAGGACAGATACGCAGTATTTT	CASSSRTSGRTDTQYF